This TCR beta chain emerged from a study of neurological immune-mediated disorders. This clonotype appeared many times. As yet, its antigen is unknown. Whole-study findings and limits: Across subjects, no CDR3 amino acid sequence appeared in expanded clones of more than one subject, a finding that suggested private repertoires in all groups. HTLV-1-associated myelopathy displayed the greatest TCR clonal expansion, and multiple sclerosis exhibited the smallest, lower than that of healthy controls.

The authors produced cDNA by 5'RACE using 10-nucleotide random UMIs. TCRdb redid the calling of the 5' RACE reads with MiXCR, one entry per CDR3 protein. The sample contains fewer than 110,000 distinct CDR3 sequences, less than 14% of which appear only once. The CDR3 is 14 amino acids. Trimming cost V 7 bases and J 5 bases; bases outside gene matches: 6. Germline CDR1 reads WSHSY; CDR2 reads SAAADI. Described time point: longitudinal time-point 3. Sequenced sample: PBMCs. This rearrangement joins TRBV10-2 to TRBJ2-2; TRBD2 matches 8 bases. This clonotype was obtained from a female donor with HTLV-1-associated myelopathy (HAM/TSP). The CDR3 loop reads CASTRGGETGELFF. CDR3 DNA sequence: TGCGCCAGCACCCGGGGGGGGGAAACCGGGGAGCTGTTTTTT.